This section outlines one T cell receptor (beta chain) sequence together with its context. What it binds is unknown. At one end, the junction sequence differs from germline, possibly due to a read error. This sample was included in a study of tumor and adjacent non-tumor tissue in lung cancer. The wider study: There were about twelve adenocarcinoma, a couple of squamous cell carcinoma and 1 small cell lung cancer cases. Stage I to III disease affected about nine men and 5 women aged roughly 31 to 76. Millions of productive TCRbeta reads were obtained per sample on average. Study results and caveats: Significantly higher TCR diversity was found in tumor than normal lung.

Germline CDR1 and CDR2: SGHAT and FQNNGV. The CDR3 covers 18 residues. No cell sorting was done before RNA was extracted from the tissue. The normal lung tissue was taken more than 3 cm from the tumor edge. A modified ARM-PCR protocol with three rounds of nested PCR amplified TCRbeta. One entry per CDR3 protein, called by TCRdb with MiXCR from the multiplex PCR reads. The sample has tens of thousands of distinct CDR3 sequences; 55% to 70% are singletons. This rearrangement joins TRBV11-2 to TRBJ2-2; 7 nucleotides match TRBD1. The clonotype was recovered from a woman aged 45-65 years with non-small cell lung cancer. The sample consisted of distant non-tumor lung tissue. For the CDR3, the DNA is TGTACCAGCAGCTCCACCGCATACAGGGGAATGAACACCGGGGAGCTGCTTTTT. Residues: CTSSSTAYRGMNTGELLF.